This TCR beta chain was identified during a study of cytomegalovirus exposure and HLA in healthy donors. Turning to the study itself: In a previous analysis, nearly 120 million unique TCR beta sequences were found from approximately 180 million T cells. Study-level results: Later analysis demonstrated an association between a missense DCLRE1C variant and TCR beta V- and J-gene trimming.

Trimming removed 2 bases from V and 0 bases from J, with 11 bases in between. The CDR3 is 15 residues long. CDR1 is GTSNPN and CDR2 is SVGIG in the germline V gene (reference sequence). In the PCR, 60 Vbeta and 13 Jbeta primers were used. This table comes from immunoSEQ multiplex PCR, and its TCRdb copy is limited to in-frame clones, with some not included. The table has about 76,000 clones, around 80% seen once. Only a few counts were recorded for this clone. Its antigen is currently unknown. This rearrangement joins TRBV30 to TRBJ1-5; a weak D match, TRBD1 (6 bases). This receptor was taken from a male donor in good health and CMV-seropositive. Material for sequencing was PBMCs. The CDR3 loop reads CAWSRGADSNQPQHF. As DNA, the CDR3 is TGTGCCTGGAGTCGGGGGGCGGATAGCAATCAGCCCCAGCATTTT. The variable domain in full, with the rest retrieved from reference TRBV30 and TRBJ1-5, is SQTIHQWPATLVQPVGSPLSLECTVEGTSNPNLYWYRQAAGRGLQLLFYSVGIGQISSEVPQNLSASRPQDRQFILSSKKLLLSDSGFYLCAWSRGADSNQPQHFGDGTRLSIL.